The 20 T cell receptor beta chains below all came from one sample that was sequenced in a study of siplizumab effects on memory and regulatory T cells. Generated by immunoSEQ multiplex PCR, the TCRdb table keeps only in-frame clones and is missing some. Of 90,000 to 120,000 clones listed, about 93% are singletons. Material: Tregs sorted from blood. These receptors were collected from a human donor in good health.

The rearrangement links TRBV6-4 to TRBJ1-6; unclear D gene. The CDR3 sequence is 20 residues long. The V gene's germline CDR1 is MRHNA and CDR2 SNTAGT. Deletions cut 0 bases from V and 0 bases from J, with 18 bases between. The CDR3 sequence is CASSDSKGYKVSSYNSPLHF. The CDR3, as DNA: TGTGCCAGCAGTGACTCGAAAGGATACAAGGTTAGCTCCTATAATTCACCCCTCCACTTT.

This chain connects TRBV6-5 to TRBJ1-2; 9 bases agree with TRBD1. The trim removed 1 base at V and 6 bases at J, leaving 6 bases unmatched. The CDR3 runs to 15 residues. Germline V gives CDR1 MNHEY, CDR2 SVGAGI. The CDR3 DNA reads as TGTGCCAGCAGTTACTTGGGACAGGGAAGGAATGGCTACACCTTC. This codes for CASSYLGQGRNGYTF.

V and J are TRBV15 and TRBJ1-3; D perhaps matches TRBD1 (6 bases). Germline CDR1 is LNHNV and CDR2 is YYDKDF (reference sequence). The CDR3 consists of 16 residues. V lost 5 bases and J 1 base, leaving 15 bases between the germline ends. This chain's CDR3 is CATSPWGGRSGNTIYF. The DNA of the CDR3 is TGTGCCACCAGCCCCTGGGGGGGGCGTTCTGGAAACACCATATATTTT.

V is TRBV14 and J is TRBJ2-6; TRBD2 is a possible D gene (5 bases). The CDR3 has 18 residues. V was cut by 4 bases and J by 0 bases, with 16 bases left in between. Germline CDR1 and CDR2: SGHDN and FVKESK. CDR3 sequence reads: CASSPVLVPSSGANVLTF. The CDR3 DNA sequence: TGTGCCAGCAGCCCCGTACTAGTCCCCAGCTCTGGGGCCAACGTCCTGACTTTC.

The gene calls are TRBV10-1 and TRBJ1-1; TRBD1 agrees at 7 bases. The CDR3 totals 16 residues. V was pared by 3 bases and J by 1 base, with 8 bases of the junction left unmatched. CDR1 WNHNN and CDR2 SYGVQD come from the germline V gene (reference sequence). The CDR3 DNA sequence: TGCGCCAGCAGTGATATCACCCGGACAGGGAACACTGAAGCTTTCTTT. Translated: CASSDITRTGNTEAFF.

This clone was detected once. This chain uses TRBV7-9 with TRBJ2-5, with D tentatively TRBD1 (6 bases). V lost 6 bases and J lost 0, with 11 bases in between. This CDR3 region has 14 residues. Germline CDR1 and CDR2: SEHNR and FQNEAQ (reference sequence). The CDR3 bases are TGTGCCAGCAGGCGACCAGGGGACCAAGAGACCCAGTACTTC. Translation gives CASRRPGDQETQYF.

This chain connects TRBV19 to TRBJ1-1, with D perhaps matching TRBD1 (5 bases). The CDR3 runs 15 residues. V lost 5 bases, J lost 0 bases, and 13 bases lay in between. The germline CDR1 and CDR2 sequences are LNHDA and SQIVND (reference sequence). The CDR3 protein is CASSPRVGMNTEAFF. The CDR3 DNA is TGTGCCAGTAGTCCCAGGGTTGGGATGAACACTGAAGCTTTCTTT.

This chain uses TRBV5-4 with TRBJ2-2; TRBD2 might be the D (6 bases). This CDR3 is built from 16 residues. Trimming took off 0 bases at V and 6 bases at J, with 15 bases between the two ends. From germline, CDR1 is SGHNT and CDR2 YYREEE (reference sequence). As DNA, the CDR3 is TGTGCCAGCAGCTTGGGTGGTCCTAGCGAGGCCGGGGAGCTGTTTTTT. Translation gives CASSLGGPSEAGELFF.

The chain carries TRBV4-1 and TRBJ2-4; D is uncertain. Looked up from germline, CDR1 is MGHRA and CDR2 is YSYEKL. This CDR3 comprises 17 residues. Trimming left V 0 bases short and J 1 base short, with 13 bases between. The CDR3 protein is CASSQDPGYVAKNIQYF. CDR3 nucleotides: TGCGCCAGCAGCCAAGATCCCGGGTACGTGGCCAAAAACATTCAGTACTTC.

The genes are TRBV13 and TRBJ1-4; 7 nucleotides match TRBD1. V shed 6 bases and J 8 bases; nucleotides not matched to a gene: 12. Germline lookup yields CDR1 PRHDT and CDR2 FYEKMQ (reference sequence). The CDR3 loop spans 15 amino acids. DNA of the CDR3: TGTGCCAGCAGTTTTAGAGGCCAGGGGGGCGAAAAACTGTTTTTT. It codes for CASSFRGQGGEKLFF.

The chain has TRBV15 and TRBJ1-1; D remains unclear. V was trimmed by 1 base and J by 8 bases, leaving 11 bases between them. The length of the CDR3 is 13 residues. Germline-derived CDR1 and CDR2 are LNHNV and YYDKDF (reference sequence). As DNA, the CDR3 is TGTGCCACCAGCAGAGTTGGGGTATCCGAAGCTTTCTTT. Translating gives CATSRVGVSEAFF.

This chain links TRBV5-1 with TRBJ2-3; D may be TRBD1 (5 bases). This CDR3 contains 11 residues. Trimming removed 5 bases from V and 4 bases from J, with 5 bases in between. Germline V CDR1 and CDR2: SGHRS, YFSETQ. The CDR3 coding sequence is TGCGCCAGCAGGGGGCCAGATACGCAGTATTTT. Its translation is CASRGPDTQYF. The full variable domain, in which reference TRBV5-1 and TRBJ2-3 provide the parts outside the CDR3, is KAGVTQTPRYLIKTRGQQVTLSCSPISGHRSVSWYQQTPGQGLQFLFEYFSETQRNKGNFPGRFSGRQFSNSRSEMNVSTLELGDSALYLCASRGPDTQYFGPGTRLTVL.

The chain is built from TRBV4-2 and TRBJ1-2, with D tentatively TRBD1 (6 bases). The CDR3 consists of 14 residues. The V gene's germline CDR1 is LGHNA and CDR2 YNFKEQ. V was cut by 1 base and J by 4 bases, with 10 bases left in between. CDR3 nucleotide sequence: TGTGCCAGCAGCCAAGTCACAGGGAGCTATGGCTACACCTTC. It codes for CASSQVTGSYGYTF.

The rearrangement links TRBV11-2 to TRBJ2-4; TRBD1 or TRBD2 may be the D gene (5 bases each). CDR1 and CDR2 from the germline V gene are SGHAT and FQNNGV. V was cut by 1 base and J by 0 bases, with 7 bases left in between. The CDR3 is 15 amino acids. CDR3 bases: TGTGCCAGCAGCTTAGCTGGGACAGCCAAAAACATTCAGTACTTC. Translating gives CASSLAGTAKNIQYF.

The CDR3: CASSQAPTGDTEAFF. The CDR3 DNA sequence: TGTGCCAGCAGCCAAGCCCCGACAGGGGATACTGAAGCTTTCTTT. The chain combines TRBV4-2 with TRBJ1-1, with 8 bases lining up with TRBD1. J lost 5 bases, V lost 1 base, and 6 bases had no gene match. The CDR3 is 15 residues long. The germline V gene encodes CDR1 LGHNA and CDR2 YNFKEQ.

The chain links TRBV6-4 to TRBJ2-3, with 15 bases identical to TRBD2. The germline V gene has CDR1 MRHNA and CDR2 SNTAGT. The CDR3 covers 16 residues. V lost 2 bases and J lost 4; bases outside the gene matches: 1. The CDR3 reads CASSDGLAGGPDTQYF. The DNA for the CDR3 is TGTGCCAGCAGTGACGGACTAGCGGGGGGGCCAGATACGCAGTATTTT.

The chain employs TRBV27 and TRBJ2-7; 9 positions agree with TRBD1. V gave up 2 bases and J gave up 5 bases; unmatched junction bases: 13. Germline CDR1 MNHEY, CDR2 SMNVEV (reference sequence). The CDR3 has 17 amino acids. The CDR3 DNA is TGTGCCAGCAGTTTAAAAGGGTTGGGGACAGGGACTAACGAGCAGTACTTC. Its protein product is CASSLKGLGTGTNEQYF.

CDR3 residues: CASSLSFLLGTEAFF. The CDR3 DNA sequence: TGTGCCAGCAGCTTATCTTTTCTTCTGGGCACTGAAGCTTTCTTT. V usage is TRBV7-3 and J usage is TRBJ1-1; D gene unclear. This CDR3 comprises 15 residues. Germline CDR1 is SGHTA and CDR2 is FQGTGA. The V end lost 2 bases, the J end lost 4 bases, and 14 bases lay between the germline ends.

The rearrangement joins TRBV19 to TRBJ2-7; the match to TRBD1 covers 9 bases. Trimming cost V 5 bases and J 5 bases; bases outside gene matches: 7. The CDR3 has 14 amino acids. CDR1 is LNHDA, CDR2 SQIVND, per germline (reference sequence). CDR3 protein: CASSAGTGFDEQYF. The CDR3 nucleotides are TGTGCCAGTAGTGCCGGGACAGGGTTTGACGAGCAGTACTTC.

The chain combines TRBV4-1 with TRBJ1-4; D possibly corresponds to TRBD1 (6 bases). Trimming shortened V by 4 bases and J by 2 bases, and 11 bases separated the two germline ends. CDR1 and CDR2 from the germline V gene are MGHRA and YSYEKL. The CDR3 has 15 amino acids. The CDR3 DNA follows: TGCGCCAGCAGCCGGGGGGCACACACTAATGAAAAACTGTTTTTT. Protein sequence: CASSRGAHTNEKLFF.